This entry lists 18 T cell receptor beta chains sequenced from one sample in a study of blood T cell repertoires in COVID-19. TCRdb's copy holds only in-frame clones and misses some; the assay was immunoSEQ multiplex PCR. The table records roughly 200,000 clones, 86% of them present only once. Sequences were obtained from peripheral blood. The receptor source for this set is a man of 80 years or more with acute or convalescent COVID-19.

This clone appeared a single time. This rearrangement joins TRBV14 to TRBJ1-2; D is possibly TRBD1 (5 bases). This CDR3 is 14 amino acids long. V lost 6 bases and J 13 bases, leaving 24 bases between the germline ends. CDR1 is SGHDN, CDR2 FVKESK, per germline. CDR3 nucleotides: TGTGCCAGCAGTCAGGCAGGGCTGCGGAGTAGGACCACCTTC. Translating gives CASSQAGLRSRTTF.

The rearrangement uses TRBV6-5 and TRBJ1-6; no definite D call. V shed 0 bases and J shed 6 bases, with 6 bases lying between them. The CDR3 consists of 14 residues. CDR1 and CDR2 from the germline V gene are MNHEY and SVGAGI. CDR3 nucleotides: TGTGCCAGCAGTTACTCGGAGGGTAATTCACCCCTCCACTTT. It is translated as CASSYSEGNSPLHF.

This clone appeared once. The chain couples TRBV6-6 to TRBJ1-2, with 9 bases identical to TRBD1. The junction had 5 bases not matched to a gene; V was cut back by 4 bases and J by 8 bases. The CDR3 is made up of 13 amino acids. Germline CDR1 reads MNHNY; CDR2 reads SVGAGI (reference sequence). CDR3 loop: CASSSRTGEGYTF. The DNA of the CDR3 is TGTGCCAGCAGTTCAAGGACAGGGGAAGGCTACACCTTC.

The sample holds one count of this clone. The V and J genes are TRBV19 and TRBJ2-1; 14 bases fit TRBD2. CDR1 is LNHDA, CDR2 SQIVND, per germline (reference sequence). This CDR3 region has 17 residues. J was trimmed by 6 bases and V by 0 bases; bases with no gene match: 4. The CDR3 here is CASSIDIGTSGSNEQFF. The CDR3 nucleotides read TGTGCCAGTAGTATAGATATCGGGACTAGCGGGAGCAATGAGCAGTTCTTC.

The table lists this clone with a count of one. In DNA form, the CDR3 reads TGTGCCGAGAAGGGGTTGGGTCAGCCCCAGCATTTT. Its translation: CAEKGLGQPQHF. The J gene is TRBJ1-5, the V gene TRBV5-3, with D maybe TRBD1 (5 bases). TRBV5-3 qualifies as an ORF whose function is uncertain. The CDR3 is 12 amino acids. Trimming removed 10 bases at V and 6 bases at J, with 14 bases between.

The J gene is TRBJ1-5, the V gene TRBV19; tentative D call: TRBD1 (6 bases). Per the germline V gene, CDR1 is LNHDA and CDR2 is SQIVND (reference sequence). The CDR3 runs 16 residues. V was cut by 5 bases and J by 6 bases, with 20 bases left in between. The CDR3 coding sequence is TGTGCCAGTAGTTCCCGGGACATTGGTCTAGGTCAGCCCCAGCATTTT. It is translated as CASSSRDIGLGQPQHF.

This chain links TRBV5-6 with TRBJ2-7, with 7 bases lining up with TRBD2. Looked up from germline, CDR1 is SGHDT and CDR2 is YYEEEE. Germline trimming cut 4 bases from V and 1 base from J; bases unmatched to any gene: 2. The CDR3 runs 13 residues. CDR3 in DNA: TGTGCCAGCAGCAACGGGGGGTCCTACGAGCAGTACGTC. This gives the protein CASSNGGSYEQYV.

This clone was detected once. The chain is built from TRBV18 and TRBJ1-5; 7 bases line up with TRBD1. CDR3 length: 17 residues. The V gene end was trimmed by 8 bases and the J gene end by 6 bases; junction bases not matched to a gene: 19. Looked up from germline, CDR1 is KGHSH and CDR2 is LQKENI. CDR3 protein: CASTRTQKQGQVQPQHF. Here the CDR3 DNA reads TGTGCCAGCACTAGGACCCAAAAACAGGGGCAGGTTCAGCCCCAGCATTTT.

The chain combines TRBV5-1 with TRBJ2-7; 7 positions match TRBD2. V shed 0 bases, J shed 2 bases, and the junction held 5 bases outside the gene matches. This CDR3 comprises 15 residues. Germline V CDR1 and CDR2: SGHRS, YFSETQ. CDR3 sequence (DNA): TGCGCCAGCAGCTTGGGCCCTAGCGGCCCCTACGAGCAGTACTTC. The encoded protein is CASSLGPSGPYEQYF.

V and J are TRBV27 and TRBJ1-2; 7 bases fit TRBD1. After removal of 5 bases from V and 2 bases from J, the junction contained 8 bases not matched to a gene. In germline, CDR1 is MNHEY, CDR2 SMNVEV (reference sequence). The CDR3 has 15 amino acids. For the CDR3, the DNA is TGTGCCAGCAGTCTCCGACAGGGCGGAAACTATGGCTACACCTTC. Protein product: CASSLRQGGNYGYTF.

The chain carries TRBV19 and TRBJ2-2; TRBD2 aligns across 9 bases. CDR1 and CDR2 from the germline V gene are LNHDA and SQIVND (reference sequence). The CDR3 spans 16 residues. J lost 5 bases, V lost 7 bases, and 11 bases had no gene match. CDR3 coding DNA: TGTGCCAGTACCTCTGGGCGGGAGGGCCTGACCGGGGAGCTGTTTTTT. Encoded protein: CASTSGREGLTGELFF.

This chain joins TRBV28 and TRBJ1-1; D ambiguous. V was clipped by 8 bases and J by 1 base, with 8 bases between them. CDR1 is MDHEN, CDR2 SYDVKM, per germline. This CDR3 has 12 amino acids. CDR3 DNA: TGTGCCAGCTGTAAAGCGAACACTGAAGCTTTCTTT. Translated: CASCKANTEAFF. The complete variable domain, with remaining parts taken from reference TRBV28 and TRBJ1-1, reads DVKVTQSSRYLVKRTGEKVFLECVQDMDHENMFWYRQDPGLGLRLIYFSYDVKMKEKGDIPEGYSVSREKKERFSLILESASTNQTSMYLCASCKANTEAFFGQGTRLTVV.

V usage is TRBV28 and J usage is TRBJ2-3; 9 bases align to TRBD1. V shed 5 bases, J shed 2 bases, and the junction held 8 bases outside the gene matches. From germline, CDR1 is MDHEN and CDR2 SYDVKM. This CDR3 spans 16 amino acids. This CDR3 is CASSAPGTGLTDTQYF. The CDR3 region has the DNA TGTGCCAGCAGTGCCCCCGGGACAGGGCTCACAGATACGCAGTATTTT. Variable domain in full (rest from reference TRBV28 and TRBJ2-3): DVKVTQSSRYLVKRTGEKVFLECVQDMDHENMFWYRQDPGLGLRLIYFSYDVKMKEKGDIPEGYSVSREKKERFSLILESASTNQTSMYLCASSAPGTGLTDTQYFGPGTRLTVL.

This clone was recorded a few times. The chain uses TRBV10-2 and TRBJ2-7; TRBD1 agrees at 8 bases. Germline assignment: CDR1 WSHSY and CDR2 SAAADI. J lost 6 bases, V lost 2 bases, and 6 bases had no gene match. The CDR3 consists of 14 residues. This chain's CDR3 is CASSESQGAGEQYF. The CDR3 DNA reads TGCGCCAGCAGTGAGAGCCAGGGGGCGGGCGAGCAGTACTTC.

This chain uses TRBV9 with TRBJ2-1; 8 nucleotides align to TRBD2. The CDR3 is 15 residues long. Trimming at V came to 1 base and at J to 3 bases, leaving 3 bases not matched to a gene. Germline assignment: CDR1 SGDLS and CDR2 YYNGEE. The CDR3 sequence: CASSVQSGSYNEQFF. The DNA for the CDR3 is TGTGCCAGCAGCGTACAGAGCGGGAGCTACAATGAGCAGTTCTTC.

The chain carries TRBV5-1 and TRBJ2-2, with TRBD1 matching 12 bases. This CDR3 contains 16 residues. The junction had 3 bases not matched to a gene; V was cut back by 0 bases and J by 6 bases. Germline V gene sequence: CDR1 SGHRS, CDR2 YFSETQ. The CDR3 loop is CASSLVWDRGPGELFF. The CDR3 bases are TGCGCCAGCAGCTTGGTTTGGGACAGGGGGCCCGGGGAGCTGTTTTTT.

The CDR3 DNA is TGTGCCAGCAGCTTAGCGTCGGGAACTAGCAGTAACACCGGGGAGCTGTTTTTT. It encodes CASSLASGTSSNTGELFF. The chain joins TRBV7-9 to TRBJ2-2; D is perhaps TRBD2 (6 bases). V lost 0 bases and J 2 bases, leaving 16 bases between the germline ends. Germline V gives CDR1 SEHNR, CDR2 FQNEAQ (reference sequence). CDR3 size: 18 residues.

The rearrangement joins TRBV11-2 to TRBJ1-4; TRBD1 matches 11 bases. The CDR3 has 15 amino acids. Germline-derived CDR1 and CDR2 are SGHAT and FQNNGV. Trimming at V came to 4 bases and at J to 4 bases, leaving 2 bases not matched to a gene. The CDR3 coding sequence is TGTGCCAGCAGCTGGACAGGGGGCGTTAATGAAAAACTGTTTTTT. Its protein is CASSWTGGVNEKLFF.